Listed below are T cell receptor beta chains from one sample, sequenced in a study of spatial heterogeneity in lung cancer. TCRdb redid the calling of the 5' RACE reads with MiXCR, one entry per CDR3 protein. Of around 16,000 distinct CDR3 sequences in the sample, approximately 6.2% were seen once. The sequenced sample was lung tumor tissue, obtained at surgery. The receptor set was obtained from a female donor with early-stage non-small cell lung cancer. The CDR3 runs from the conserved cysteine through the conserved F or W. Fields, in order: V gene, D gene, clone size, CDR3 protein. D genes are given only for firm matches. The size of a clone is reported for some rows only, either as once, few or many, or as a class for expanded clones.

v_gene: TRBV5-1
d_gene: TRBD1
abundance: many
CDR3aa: CASSLEGQGAGTEAFF

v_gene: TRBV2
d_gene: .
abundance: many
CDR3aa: CASSERGYQYF

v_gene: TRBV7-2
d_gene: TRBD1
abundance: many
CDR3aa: CASSIDREETQYF

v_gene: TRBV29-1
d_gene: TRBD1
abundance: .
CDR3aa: CSVRAGGKGSPLHF

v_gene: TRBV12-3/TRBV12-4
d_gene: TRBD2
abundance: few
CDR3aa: CASSPRTSGGATDTQYF

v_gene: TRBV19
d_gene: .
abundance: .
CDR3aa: CASSRSAATNEKLFF

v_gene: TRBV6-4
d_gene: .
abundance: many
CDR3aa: CASSAEESNQPQHF

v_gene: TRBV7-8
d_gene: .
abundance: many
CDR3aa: CASSLGRTITRGHYEQYF

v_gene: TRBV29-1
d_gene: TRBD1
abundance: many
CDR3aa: CSGRGTGVYEQYF

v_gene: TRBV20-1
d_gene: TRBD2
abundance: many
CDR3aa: CSARRLAGTYEQYF

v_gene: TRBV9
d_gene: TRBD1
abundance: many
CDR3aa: CASSVGDRSNYGYTF

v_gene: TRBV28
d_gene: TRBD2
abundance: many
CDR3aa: CASSLRTHSGGGGGELFF

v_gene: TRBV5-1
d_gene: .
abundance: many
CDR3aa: CASSRTALGAGNTIYF

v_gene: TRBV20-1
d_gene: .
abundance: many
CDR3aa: CSAPSARLYGYTF

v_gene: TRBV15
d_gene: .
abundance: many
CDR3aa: CATSRGETQYF

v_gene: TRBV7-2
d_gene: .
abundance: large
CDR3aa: CASSLGQTMGTDTQYF

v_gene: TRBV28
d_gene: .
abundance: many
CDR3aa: CASSPIIYGYTF

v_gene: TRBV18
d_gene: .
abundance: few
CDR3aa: CASSPRADGYTF

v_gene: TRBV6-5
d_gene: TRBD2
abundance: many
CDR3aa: CASREPGGKGAEQYF

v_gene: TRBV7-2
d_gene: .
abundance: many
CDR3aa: CASSIQVGDQPQHF

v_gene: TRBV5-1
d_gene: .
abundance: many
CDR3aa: CASSLKGVEQYF

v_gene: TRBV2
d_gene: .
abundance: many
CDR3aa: CATLETANSYEQYF

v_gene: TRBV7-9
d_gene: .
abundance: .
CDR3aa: CASSPDSNQPQHF